This TCR beta chain was captured in a study of glioma-infiltrating T cells. Regarding the study as a whole: Non-neoplastic patients had below-expected tissue-blood divergence, while all gliomas exceeded expectation. Tissue and blood shared very few CDR3 sequences.

Amplification of TCR alpha and beta CDR3 regions from RNA used iRepertoire nested multiplex PCR. One-step reverse transcription and amplification started from about 100-400 ng of tissue mRNA or PBMC total RNA. TCRdb passed the multiplex PCR reads through MiXCR, listing each CDR3 protein once. The sample has more than 800 distinct CDR3 sequences, around three fifths seen once. The germline CDR1 and CDR2 sequences are SGHRS and YFSETQ. Trimming shortened V by 1 base and J by 0 bases, and 10 bases separated the two germline ends. This CDR3 has 15 residues. In its sample, this clonotype is large (0.1 to 1%). Its matching antigen is unknown.

The clonotype comes from a human donor with low-grade glioma or glioblastoma, undergoing nonglioma brain surgery, or in good health (not recorded which). Sequenced: glioma tissue, nonneoplastic brain tissue, or PBMCs (not recorded which). This chain connects TRBV5-1 to TRBJ1-1; D is ambiguous. The CDR3 sequence is CASSLFEDVNTEAFF. For the CDR3, the DNA is TGCGCCAGCAGCTTGTTTGAAGACGTGAACACTGAAGCTTTCTTT. Full variable domain (missing parts from reference TRBV5-1 and TRBJ1-1): KAGVTQTPRYLIKTRGQQVTLSCSPISGHRSVSWYQQTPGQGLQFLFEYFSETQRNKGNFPGRFSGRQFSNSRSEMNVSTLELGDSALYLCASSLFEDVNTEAFFGQGTRLTVV.